This TCR beta chain comes out of a study of identical twins. All donors were healthy, and all were Caucasian. Each CDR3 protein is one row after TCRdb ran MiXCR on the 5' RACE reads. The sample holds 1.5 million or so distinct CDR3 sequences; roughly a third are singletons and the top ten take under 0.35%. Points from the study as a whole: Cross-sectional statistics, not tracking of the same donors, supported the conclusions. Where beta out-of-frame sequences were concerned, excess twin sharing was weaker.

This clonotype was counted ten times or more. Its specificity is unknown. Germline V CDR1 and CDR2: DFQATT, SNEGSKA (reference sequence). CDR3 size: 15 residues. V trimming: 3 bases; J trimming: 7 bases; junction bases outside the gene matches: 8. The sequenced material came from cord blood. The V and J genes are TRBV20-1 and TRBJ2-1; 11 bases align to TRBD2. The clonotype originates from a newborn girl in good health. CDR3 nucleotide sequence: TGCAGTGCTAGCCGATATAGCGGGGGGGTGAATGAGCAGTTCTTC. It yields the protein CSASRYSGGVNEQFF.